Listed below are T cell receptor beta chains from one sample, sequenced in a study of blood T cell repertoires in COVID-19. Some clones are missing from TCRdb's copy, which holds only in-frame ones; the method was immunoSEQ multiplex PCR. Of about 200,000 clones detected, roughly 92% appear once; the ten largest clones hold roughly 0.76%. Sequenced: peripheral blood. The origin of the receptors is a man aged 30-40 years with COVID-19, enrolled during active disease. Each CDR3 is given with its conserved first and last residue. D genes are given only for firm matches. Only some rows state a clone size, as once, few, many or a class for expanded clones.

cdr3_aa: CATSEGGTGWRADTQYF; cdr3_nt: TGTGCCACCAGTGAGGGGGGGACAGGGTGGAGGGCAGATACGCAGTATTTT; d_call: TRBD1; v_call: TRBV24-1; clone_size: NA; j_call: TRBJ2-3
cdr3_aa: CASRDTAESYGYTF; cdr3_nt: TGCGCCAGCAGGGACACCGCCGAAAGCTATGGCTACACCTTC; d_call: NA; v_call: TRBV10-2; clone_size: NA; j_call: TRBJ1-2
cdr3_aa: CASSQDWGGQGNTIYF; cdr3_nt: TGTGCCAGCAGCCAAGACTGGGGGGGCCAAGGAAACACCATATATTTT; d_call: NA; v_call: TRBV3-1/TRBV3-2; clone_size: NA; j_call: TRBJ1-3
cdr3_aa: CAWDGNTEAFF; cdr3_nt: TGTGCCTGGGACGGTAACACTGAAGCTTTCTTT; d_call: NA; v_call: TRBV30; clone_size: once; j_call: TRBJ1-1
cdr3_aa: CASSQEGGPTFMNTEAFF; cdr3_nt: TGCGCCAGCAGCCAAGAGGGGGGGCCTACTTTCATGAACACTGAAGCTTTCTTT; d_call: NA; v_call: TRBV4-1; clone_size: NA; j_call: TRBJ1-1
cdr3_aa: CASSLGVSGVGEPQHF; cdr3_nt: TGTGCCAGCAGCTTAGGCGTATCAGGCGTAGGGGAGCCCCAGCATTTT; d_call: NA; v_call: TRBV7-9; clone_size: NA; j_call: TRBJ1-5
cdr3_aa: CASSFAGSNEKLFF; cdr3_nt: TGTGCCAGCAGTTTTGCAGGGTCTAATGAAAAACTGTTTTTT; d_call: NA; v_call: TRBV27; clone_size: NA; j_call: TRBJ1-4
cdr3_aa: CASSQAIGVEAFF; cdr3_nt: TGTGCCAGCAGCCAAGCTATCGGGGTTGAAGCTTTCTTT; d_call: NA; v_call: TRBV7-2; clone_size: NA; j_call: TRBJ1-1
cdr3_aa: CASSPSTDTQYF; cdr3_nt: TGTGCCAGCAGCCCTTCCACAGATACGCAGTATTTT; d_call: NA; v_call: TRBV5-5; clone_size: NA; j_call: TRBJ2-3
cdr3_aa: CASSWTSGSNEQFF; cdr3_nt: TGCGCCAGCAGCTGGACTAGTGGGTCCAATGAGCAGTTCTTC; d_call: TRBD2; v_call: TRBV5-1; clone_size: NA; j_call: TRBJ2-1
cdr3_aa: CSLQGAVPGGTGEQFF; cdr3_nt: TGCAGCCTCCAAGGAGCAGTCCCAGGGGGGACAGGGGAGCAGTTCTTC; d_call: TRBD1; v_call: TRBV29-1; clone_size: once; j_call: TRBJ2-1
cdr3_aa: CASSPLAFSGVRTDTQYF; cdr3_nt: TGTGCCAGCTCACCACTGGCCTTCAGCGGGGTTCGCACAGATACGCAGTATTTT; d_call: TRBD2; v_call: TRBV18; clone_size: NA; j_call: TRBJ2-3
cdr3_aa: CASSPSGVYYEQYF; cdr3_nt: TGCGCCAGCAGCCCGTCCGGGGTCTACTACGAGCAGTACTTC; d_call: NA; v_call: TRBV5-1; clone_size: NA; j_call: TRBJ2-7
cdr3_aa: CASSRPSGGFPAAVETQYF; cdr3_nt: TGTGCCAGCAGCCGACCCAGCGGCGGGTTTCCCGCGGCCGTAGAGACCCAGTACTTC; d_call: NA; v_call: TRBV11-2; clone_size: once; j_call: TRBJ2-5
cdr3_aa: CASSSTGSDYGYTF; cdr3_nt: TGCGCCAGCAGCTCGACAGGGTCCGACTATGGCTACACCTTC; d_call: TRBD1; v_call: TRBV5-1; clone_size: NA; j_call: TRBJ1-2
cdr3_aa: CASSVGRSYEQYF; cdr3_nt: TGTGCCAGCAGTGTAGGGAGGAGCTACGAGCAGTACTTC; d_call: NA; v_call: TRBV7-2; clone_size: NA; j_call: TRBJ2-7
cdr3_aa: CASNSVPLSNSPLHF; cdr3_nt: TGTGCCAGTAATTCGGTTCCCCTCTCTAATTCACCCCTCCACTTT; d_call: NA; v_call: TRBV19; clone_size: NA; j_call: TRBJ1-6
cdr3_aa: CASSPEDSPLHF; cdr3_nt: TGTGCCAGCTCACCAGAGGATTCACCCCTCCACTTT; d_call: NA; v_call: TRBV18; clone_size: NA; j_call: TRBJ1-6
cdr3_aa: CASKGRLNTEAFF; cdr3_nt: TGTGCCAGCAAGGGGCGCCTGAACACTGAAGCTTTCTTT; d_call: NA; v_call: TRBV5-5; clone_size: NA; j_call: TRBJ1-1
cdr3_aa: CASSPSSGNTIYF; cdr3_nt: TGTGCCAGCAGTCCCAGCTCTGGAAACACCATATATTTT; d_call: NA; v_call: TRBV3-1/TRBV3-2; clone_size: NA; j_call: TRBJ1-3
cdr3_aa: CASSQPGGTQETQYF; cdr3_nt: TGCGCCAGCAGCCAACCTGGGGGCACCCAAGAGACCCAGTACTTC; d_call: NA; v_call: TRBV4-1; clone_size: NA; j_call: TRBJ2-5
cdr3_aa: CASSTESGSYNEQFF; cdr3_nt: TGCGCCAGCAGCACAGAGAGTGGCTCCTACAATGAGCAGTTCTTC; d_call: NA; v_call: TRBV5-1; clone_size: NA; j_call: TRBJ2-1
cdr3_aa: CASSERGQATEAFF; cdr3_nt: TGCGCCAGCAGTGAGAGGGGGCAAGCCACTGAAGCTTTCTTT; d_call: TRBD1; v_call: TRBV10-2; clone_size: NA; j_call: TRBJ1-1
cdr3_aa: CASSRDKGMNTEAFF; cdr3_nt: TGCGCCAGCAGTAGGGACAAGGGAATGAACACTGAAGCTTTCTTT; d_call: NA; v_call: TRBV5-1; clone_size: NA; j_call: TRBJ1-1
cdr3_aa: CASSLEGSSYNSPLHF; cdr3_nt: TGCGCCAGCAGCTTGGAAGGGAGCTCCTATAATTCACCCCTCCACTTT; d_call: NA; v_call: TRBV5-1; clone_size: NA; j_call: TRBJ1-6
cdr3_aa: CASSLGGQYGTDTQYF; cdr3_nt: TGTGCCAGCAGCTTGGGGGGGCAGTATGGCACAGATACGCAGTATTTT; d_call: NA; v_call: TRBV5-4; clone_size: NA; j_call: TRBJ2-3
cdr3_aa: CASSESGFVNEQFF; cdr3_nt: TGTGCCAGCAGTGAGTCCGGTTTTGTCAATGAGCAGTTCTTC; d_call: NA; v_call: TRBV6-1; clone_size: NA; j_call: TRBJ2-1
cdr3_aa: CASSHGVRGVSPLHF; cdr3_nt: TGTGCCAGCAGCCATGGCGTCAGGGGGGTTTCACCCCTCCACTTT; d_call: TRBD1; v_call: TRBV3-1/TRBV3-2; clone_size: NA; j_call: TRBJ1-6
cdr3_aa: CSVEPPLQGKGYTF; cdr3_nt: TGCAGCGTTGAGCCACCATTACAGGGGAAGGGCTACACCTTC; d_call: TRBD1; v_call: TRBV29-1; clone_size: NA; j_call: TRBJ1-2
cdr3_aa: CASSLTSGGGANVLTF; cdr3_nt: TGTGCCAGCAGCTTAACTTCAGGAGGCGGGGCCAACGTCCTGACTTTC; d_call: NA; v_call: TRBV7-9; clone_size: NA; j_call: TRBJ2-6
cdr3_aa: CASSLATGGNFYGYTF; cdr3_nt: TGTGCCAGCAGCTTAGCGACGGGGGGGAACTTCTATGGCTACACCTTC; d_call: NA; v_call: TRBV7-9; clone_size: NA; j_call: TRBJ1-2
cdr3_aa: CAIRTVSYNEQFF; cdr3_nt: TGTGCCATCCGGACAGTATCCTACAATGAGCAGTTCTTC; d_call: NA; v_call: TRBV10-3; clone_size: NA; j_call: TRBJ2-1
cdr3_aa: CASSRLGQGAFNEKLFF; cdr3_nt: TGCGCCAGCAGCCGCCTGGGACAGGGGGCCTTTAATGAAAAACTGTTTTTT; d_call: TRBD1; v_call: TRBV4-1; clone_size: once; j_call: TRBJ1-4
cdr3_aa: CASSLEAGLGNEQFF; cdr3_nt: TGTGCCAGCAGCTTAGAGGCAGGGTTGGGCAATGAGCAGTTCTTC; d_call: NA; v_call: TRBV13; clone_size: NA; j_call: TRBJ2-1
cdr3_aa: CASSPRTGLTGELFF; cdr3_nt: TGTGCCAGCTCACCTAGGACAGGTCTCACCGGGGAGCTGTTTTTT; d_call: TRBD1; v_call: TRBV18; clone_size: NA; j_call: TRBJ2-2
cdr3_aa: CASSFLVFAYEQYF; cdr3_nt: TGTGCCAGCAGCTTTCTAGTTTTCGCCTACGAGCAGTACTTC; d_call: NA; v_call: TRBV11-2; clone_size: NA; j_call: TRBJ2-7
cdr3_aa: CASSDYRGSHEQYF; cdr3_nt: TGCGCCAGCAGTGATTACAGGGGTTCCCACGAGCAGTACTTC; d_call: TRBD1; v_call: TRBV10-1; clone_size: NA; j_call: TRBJ2-7
cdr3_aa: CASSQAQAQPQHF; cdr3_nt: TGCGCCAGCAGCCAAGCACAGGCGCAGCCCCAGCATTTT; d_call: NA; v_call: TRBV4-1; clone_size: NA; j_call: TRBJ1-5
cdr3_aa: CASSPTGANQPQHF; cdr3_nt: TGTGCCAGCAGCCCGACAGGGGCGAATCAGCCCCAGCATTTT; d_call: TRBD1; v_call: TRBV7-9; clone_size: NA; j_call: TRBJ1-5
cdr3_aa: CASSPTGGRADTEAFF; cdr3_nt: TGTGCCAGCAGTCCCACGGGGGGGAGGGCGGACACTGAAGCTTTCTTT; d_call: NA; v_call: TRBV27; clone_size: NA; j_call: TRBJ1-1
cdr3_aa: CASRDQGPATEAFF; cdr3_nt: TGTGCCAGCAGAGATCAGGGGCCTGCCACTGAAGCTTTCTTT; d_call: NA; v_call: TRBV2; clone_size: NA; j_call: TRBJ1-1
cdr3_aa: CASSVRRGNTGELFF; cdr3_nt: TGTGCCAGCTCTGTCCGACGGGGAAACACCGGGGAGCTGTTTTTT; d_call: NA; v_call: TRBV6-5; clone_size: NA; j_call: TRBJ2-2
cdr3_aa: CASTVQGDAGNTIYF; cdr3_nt: TGTGCCAGCACCGTCCAGGGGGACGCTGGAAACACCATATATTTT; d_call: TRBD1; v_call: TRBV6-5; clone_size: few; j_call: TRBJ1-3
cdr3_aa: CASSSLDRNYGYTF; cdr3_nt: TGTGCCAGTAGTTCTCTGGACAGGAACTATGGCTACACCTTC; d_call: TRBD1; v_call: TRBV19; clone_size: NA; j_call: TRBJ1-2
cdr3_aa: CASSLGGPRGNEQFF; cdr3_nt: TGTGCCAGCAGTTTGGGGGGGCCCCGGGGCAATGAGCAGTTCTTC; d_call: NA; v_call: TRBV27; clone_size: NA; j_call: TRBJ2-1
cdr3_aa: CASSPLGGYQATQYF; cdr3_nt: TGTGCCAGCAGCCCCCTGGGGGGGTACCAAGCGACCCAGTACTTC; d_call: TRBD2; v_call: TRBV7-2; clone_size: NA; j_call: TRBJ2-5
cdr3_aa: CASSLEARVEETQYF; cdr3_nt: TGCGCCAGCAGCTTGGAGGCCAGGGTAGAAGAGACCCAGTACTTC; d_call: NA; v_call: TRBV5-1; clone_size: NA; j_call: TRBJ2-5
cdr3_aa: CASKDSGGYEQFF; cdr3_nt: TGTGCCAGCAAGGATAGCGGGGGCTATGAGCAGTTCTTC; d_call: TRBD2; v_call: TRBV6-5; clone_size: NA; j_call: TRBJ2-1